These 26 T cell receptor beta chains were sequenced from one sample in a study of shared clonotypes between healthy human individuals. The data were produced by immunoSEQ multiplex PCR, yet TCRdb's version contains in-frame clones alone and is incomplete. Among some 2 million clones, 85% to 95% were seen once, and the ten largest hold roughly 0.13%. Sample: naive CD4+ T cells sorted from blood. The subset is: CD45RA+ positively selected. Receptor source: a man aged 18 to 29 in good health.

The chain employs TRBV11-2 and TRBJ1-1, with a possible D match to TRBD1 (6 bases). This CDR3 comprises 16 residues. CDR1 is SGHAT and CDR2 is FQNNGV in the germline V gene. V was cut by 1 base and J by 1 base, with 13 bases left in between. CDR3 DNA: TGTGCCAGCAGCTTAGGCGCCGGGACATGGAACACTGAAGCTTTCTTT. It yields the protein CASSLGAGTWNTEAFF.

The V gene is TRBV6-1, the J gene TRBJ1-5; 8 positions agree with TRBD1. Germline V CDR1 and CDR2: MNHNS, SASEGT. The CDR3 sequence is 12 residues long. The CDR3 DNA reads TGTCTGGGGAGACAGGGGATTCAGCCCCAGCATTTT. Translating gives CLGRQGIQPQHF.

The chain couples TRBV15 to TRBJ2-1; D possibly corresponds to TRBD2 (6 bases). Germline V CDR1 and CDR2: LNHNV, YYDKDF (reference sequence). The CDR3 length is 16 residues. V shed 1 base and J shed 4 bases, with 14 bases lying between them. CDR3 residues: CATSRGLAGKYNEQFF. Here the CDR3 DNA reads TGTGCCACCAGCAGAGGGCTGGCGGGAAAATACAATGAGCAGTTCTTC.

V gene TRBV19 combines with J gene TRBJ2-3, with D hard to call. The CDR3 is 14 amino acids. Trimming removed 7 bases at V and 2 bases at J, with 13 bases between. CDR1 LNHDA and CDR2 SQIVND come from the germline V gene (reference sequence). The CDR3 DNA sequence: TGTGCCAGTAACTCAGCAGCGCTCACAGATACGCAGTATTTT. Translation gives CASNSAALTDTQYF.

This sequence joins TRBV11-2 and TRBJ2-3; 9 nucleotides align to TRBD2. This CDR3 contains 14 residues. Germline-derived CDR1 and CDR2 are SGHAT and FQNNGV. The trim removed 8 bases at V and 7 bases at J, leaving 10 bases unmatched. Here the CDR3 DNA reads TGTGCCAGCTCCATCGGGACTAGCATAAATACGCAGTATTTT. Its translation is CASSIGTSINTQYF.

This clone appeared once. This chain joins TRBV2 and TRBJ2-2, with D unresolved. Germline lookup yields CDR1 SNHLY and CDR2 FYNNEI. The CDR3 totals 13 residues. Trimming left V 1 base short and J 10 bases short, with 10 bases between. The DNA for the CDR3 is TGTGCCAGCAGTGAAGGCCACAACAAGGAGCTGTTTTTT. Protein: CASSEGHNKELFF.

Only one count was recorded for this clone. The same CDR3 arises from other DNA sequences in this sample as well. The chain is built from TRBV5-1 and TRBJ1-2; D is uncertain. The CDR3 is made up of 14 amino acids. The ends were cut back, 0 bases at V and 5 bases at J, with 11 bases in the middle. Germline V gene sequence: CDR1 SGHRS, CDR2 YFSETQ. Here the CDR3 DNA reads TGCGCCAGCAGCTTGGGGACCGAGAATTATGGCTACACCTTC. As protein: CASSLGTENYGYTF.

V is TRBV10-1 and J is TRBJ2-3, with 10 bases lining up with TRBD2. The CDR3 contains 15 residues. V dropped 2 bases and J dropped 6; count of bases not matched to a gene: 5. CDR1 WNHNN and CDR2 SYGVQD come from the germline V gene (reference sequence). The CDR3 loop reads CASSERTSGWDTQYF. CDR3 in DNA: TGCGCCAGCAGTGAGAGGACTAGCGGCTGGGATACGCAGTATTTT.

Here the CDR3 reads CASSFGTGMNTEAFF. The CDR3 DNA reads TGTGCCAGTAGTTTCGGGACAGGAATGAACACTGAAGCTTTCTTT. The chain employs TRBV19 and TRBJ1-1; TRBD1 matches 8 bases. Germline trimming cut 5 bases from V and 0 bases from J; bases unmatched to any gene: 5. The CDR3 is 15 residues long. Germline assignment: CDR1 LNHDA and CDR2 SQIVND (reference sequence).

This clone was seen just once. The rearrangement links TRBV5-6 to TRBJ2-3; D ambiguous. V was shortened by 2 bases and J by 3 bases, with 13 bases between the two germline ends. The germline V gene has CDR1 SGHDT and CDR2 YYEEEE. This CDR3 comprises 15 residues. The CDR3 spells CASSFGSLGTDTQYF. The CDR3 bases are TGTGCCAGCAGCTTTGGGTCATTGGGAACAGATACGCAGTATTTT.

The chain has TRBV6-5 and TRBJ2-5; 8 positions match TRBD2. Germline V gene data show CDR1 as MNHEY and CDR2 as SVGAGI. CDR3 length equals 14 residues. With 4 bases clipped from V and 1 base from J, the junction kept 2 bases outside the gene matches. This CDR3 is CASSSGLAQETQYF. DNA for the CDR3: TGTGCCAGCAGTTCCGGACTAGCCCAAGAGACCCAGTACTTC.

V usage is TRBV5-1 and J usage is TRBJ2-3; weak D call: TRBD1 (6 bases). Trimming pared 2 bases from V and 3 bases from J, leaving 13 bases between. There are 15 residues in the CDR3. Germline CDR1 reads SGHRS; CDR2 reads YFSETQ. CDR3 nucleotides: TGCGCCAGCAGCTTCAATGGACAGCAGACAGATACGCAGTATTTT. Amino acids: CASSFNGQQTDTQYF.

The chain is built from TRBV4-1 and TRBJ1-4, with 7 bases identical to TRBD1. Germline V gene sequence: CDR1 MGHRA, CDR2 YSYEKL. The V segment lost 5 bases and the J segment 8 bases; nucleotides outside the gene matches: 11. The CDR3 has 15 amino acids. The CDR3 spells CASSKSGTVKEKLFF. DNA for the CDR3: TGCGCCAGCAGCAAAAGTGGGACAGTGAAGGAAAAACTGTTTTTT.

The rearrangement uses TRBV19 and TRBJ2-4; D possibly corresponds to TRBD2 (5 bases). From germline, CDR1 is LNHDA and CDR2 SQIVND (reference sequence). V was trimmed by 4 bases and J by 2 bases, leaving 9 bases between them. The length of the CDR3 is 14 residues. The CDR3 DNA is TGTGCCAGTAGTACCGGGGTGTCCAAAAACATTCAGTACTTC. Its translation is CASSTGVSKNIQYF.

The J gene is TRBJ1-4, the V gene TRBV5-8; a possible D gene is TRBD1 (6 bases). Trimming pared 2 bases from V and 7 bases from J, leaving 15 bases between. CDR1 is SGHTS, CDR2 YDEGEE, per germline. The CDR3 spans 15 residues. The CDR3 region is CASSFGDRIFEKLFF. The CDR3 coding sequence is TGTGCCAGCAGCTTCGGTGACAGGATATTTGAAAAACTGTTTTTT.

The chain combines TRBV5-6 with TRBJ2-7; either TRBD1 or TRBD2 may fit D (6 bases each). The CDR3 is 14 residues long. V lost 2 bases and J lost 6, with 15 bases in between. The germline CDR1 and CDR2 sequences are SGHDT and YYEEEE. The CDR3 spells CASSFLFRGGEQYF. DNA of the CDR3: TGTGCCAGCAGCTTTCTGTTCAGGGGAGGCGAGCAGTACTTC.

The rearrangement joins TRBV7-2 to TRBJ2-1; 8 nucleotides match TRBD1. The germline CDR1 and CDR2 sequences are SGHTA and FQGNSA. The V and J ends lost 5 bases and 4 bases, in that order; junction bases with no gene match: 4. The CDR3 runs to 14 residues. In nucleotides, the CDR3 is TGTGCCAGCAGCCCGTGGACAGGGTACAATGAGCAGTTCTTC. It encodes CASSPWTGYNEQFF.

CDR3 sequence reads: CASSDHRGLLTEAFF. DNA of the CDR3: TGTGCCAGCAGTGACCACAGGGGGCTTTTGACTGAAGCTTTCTTT. This chain uses TRBV6-1 with TRBJ1-1, with 9 bases matching TRBD1. Germline V CDR1 and CDR2: MNHNS, SASEGT. With V trimmed by 3 bases and J by 5 bases, 7 bases remained unmatched. The CDR3 extends over 15 amino acids.

The V and J genes are TRBV19 and TRBJ2-1, with TRBD2 as a possible D gene (6 bases). This CDR3 has 16 amino acids. Trimming removed 5 bases at V and 3 bases at J, with 17 bases between. From germline, CDR1 is LNHDA and CDR2 SQIVND (reference sequence). CDR3 sequence reads: CASSEGRRGLYNEQFF. Here the CDR3 DNA reads TGTGCCAGTAGTGAAGGTCGGCGGGGCCTCTACAATGAGCAGTTCTTC.

The chain carries TRBV11-2 and TRBJ1-1, with D hard to call. This CDR3 has 12 amino acids. Trimming stripped 2 bases from V and 4 bases from J, with 5 bases between. Germline lookup yields CDR1 SGHAT and CDR2 FQNNGV. CDR3 loop: CASSLHGTEAFF. DNA of the CDR3: TGTGCCAGCAGCTTACACGGCACTGAAGCTTTCTTT.

The rearrangement joins TRBV6-5 to TRBJ1-2; D remains unclear. The CDR3 is made up of 12 amino acids. Germline V gene sequence: CDR1 MNHEY, CDR2 SVGAGI. V was cut by 6 bases and J by 5 bases, with 10 bases left in between. For the CDR3, the DNA is TGTGCCAGCAGCCGCAAACCTTATGGCTACACCTTC. It codes for CASSRKPYGYTF.

This chain connects TRBV2 to TRBJ2-2; possible D gene TRBD2, 5 bases. Trimming pared 7 bases from V and 4 bases from J, leaving 13 bases between. The CDR3 covers 14 residues. Germline V gene lookup returns CDR1 SNHLY and CDR2 FYNNEI. The CDR3 DNA sequence: TGTGCCAGCACCCGAGAGGGATCCACCGGGGAGCTGTTTTTT. Amino acids: CASTREGSTGELFF.

The rearrangement uses TRBV4-1 and TRBJ1-5; no definite D call. Per the germline V gene, CDR1 is MGHRA and CDR2 is YSYEKL. This CDR3 comprises 13 residues. V was clipped by 0 bases and J by 10 bases, with 10 bases between them. The CDR3 loop reads CASSQDSTIPQHF. The CDR3, as DNA: TGCGCCAGCAGCCAAGATAGCACCATTCCCCAGCATTTT.

Turning to this clone: The sample has other DNA sequences that encode this CDR3 too. V and J are TRBV6-1 and TRBJ1-5; D not certain. V lost 0 bases, J lost 7 bases, and 7 bases lay in between. The CDR3 extends over 13 amino acids. Germline loops: CDR1 MNHNS, CDR2 SASEGT. This CDR3 reads CASSEALRQPQHF. CDR3 nucleotide sequence: TGTGCCAGCAGTGAAGCGCTGAGGCAGCCCCAGCATTTT.

For the CDR3, the DNA is TGTGCCAGCAGTTCTTTTGCCAATGAGCAGTTCTTC. Protein: CASSSFANEQFF. V gene TRBV6-5 combines with J gene TRBJ2-1; D remains ambiguous. Per germline, CDR1 MNHEY and CDR2 SVGAGI. V lost 4 bases and J lost 6, with 7 bases in between. The CDR3 covers 12 residues.

CDR3 DNA: TGTGCCAGCAGCTTAGCGCCTCAGAGCTCTGGAAACACCATATATTTT. It translates to CASSLAPQSSGNTIYF. The chain is built from TRBV7-2 and TRBJ1-3; unclear D gene. There are 16 residues in the CDR3. The germline V and J ends were trimmed by 0 bases and 0 bases, with 9 bases remaining between them. Germline CDR1 and CDR2: SGHTA and FQGNSA.